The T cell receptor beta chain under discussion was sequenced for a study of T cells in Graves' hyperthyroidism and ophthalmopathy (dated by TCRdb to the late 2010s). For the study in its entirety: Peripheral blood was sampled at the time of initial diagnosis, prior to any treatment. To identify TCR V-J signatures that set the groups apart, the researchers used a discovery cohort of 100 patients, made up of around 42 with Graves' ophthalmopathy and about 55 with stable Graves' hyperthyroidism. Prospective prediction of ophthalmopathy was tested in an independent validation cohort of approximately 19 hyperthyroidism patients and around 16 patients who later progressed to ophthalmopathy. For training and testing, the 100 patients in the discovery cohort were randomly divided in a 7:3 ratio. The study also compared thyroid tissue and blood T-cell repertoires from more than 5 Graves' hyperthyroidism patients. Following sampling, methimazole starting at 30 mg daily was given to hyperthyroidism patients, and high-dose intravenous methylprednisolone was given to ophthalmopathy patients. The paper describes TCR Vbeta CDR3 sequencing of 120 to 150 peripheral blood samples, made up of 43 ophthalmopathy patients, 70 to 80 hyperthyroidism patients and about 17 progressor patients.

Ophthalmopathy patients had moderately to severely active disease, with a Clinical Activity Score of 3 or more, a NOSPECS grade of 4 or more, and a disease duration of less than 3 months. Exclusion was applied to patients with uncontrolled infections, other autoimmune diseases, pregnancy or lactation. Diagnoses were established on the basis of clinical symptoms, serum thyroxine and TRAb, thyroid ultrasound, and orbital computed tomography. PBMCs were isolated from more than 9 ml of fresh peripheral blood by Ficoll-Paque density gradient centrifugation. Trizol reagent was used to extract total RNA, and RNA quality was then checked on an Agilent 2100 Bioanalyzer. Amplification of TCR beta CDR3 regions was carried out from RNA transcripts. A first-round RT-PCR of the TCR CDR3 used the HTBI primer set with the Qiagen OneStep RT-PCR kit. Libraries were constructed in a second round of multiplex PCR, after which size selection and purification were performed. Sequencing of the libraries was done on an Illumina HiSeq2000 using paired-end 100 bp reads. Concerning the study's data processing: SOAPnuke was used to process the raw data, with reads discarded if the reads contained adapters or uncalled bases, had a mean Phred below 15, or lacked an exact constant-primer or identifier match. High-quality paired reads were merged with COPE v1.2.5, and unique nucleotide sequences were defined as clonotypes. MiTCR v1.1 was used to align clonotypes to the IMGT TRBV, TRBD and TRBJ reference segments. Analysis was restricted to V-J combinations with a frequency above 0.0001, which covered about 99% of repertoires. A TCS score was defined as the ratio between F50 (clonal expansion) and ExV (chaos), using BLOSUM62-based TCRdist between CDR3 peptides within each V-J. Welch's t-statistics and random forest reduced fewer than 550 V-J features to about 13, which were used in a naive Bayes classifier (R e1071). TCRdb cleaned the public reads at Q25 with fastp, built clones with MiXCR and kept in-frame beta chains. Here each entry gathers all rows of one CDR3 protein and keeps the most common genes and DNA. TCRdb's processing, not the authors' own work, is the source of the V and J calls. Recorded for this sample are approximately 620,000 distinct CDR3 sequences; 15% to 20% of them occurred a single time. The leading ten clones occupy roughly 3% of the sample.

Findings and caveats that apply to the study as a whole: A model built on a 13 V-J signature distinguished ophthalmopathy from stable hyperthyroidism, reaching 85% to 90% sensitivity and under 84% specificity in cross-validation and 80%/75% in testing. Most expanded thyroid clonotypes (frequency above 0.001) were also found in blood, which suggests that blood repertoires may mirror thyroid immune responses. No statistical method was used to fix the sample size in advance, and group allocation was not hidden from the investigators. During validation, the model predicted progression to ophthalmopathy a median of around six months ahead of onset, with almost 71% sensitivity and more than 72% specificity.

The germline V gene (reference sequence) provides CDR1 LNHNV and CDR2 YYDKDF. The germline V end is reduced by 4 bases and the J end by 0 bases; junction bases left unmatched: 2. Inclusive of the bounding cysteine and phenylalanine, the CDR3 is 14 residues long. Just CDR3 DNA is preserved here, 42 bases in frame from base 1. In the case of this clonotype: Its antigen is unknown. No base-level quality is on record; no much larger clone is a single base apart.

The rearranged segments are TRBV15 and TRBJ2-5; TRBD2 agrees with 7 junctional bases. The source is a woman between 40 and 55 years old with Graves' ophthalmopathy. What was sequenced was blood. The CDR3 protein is CATSKGTNQETQYF. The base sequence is TGTGCCACCAGCAAAGGGACTAACCAAGAGACCCAGTACTTC.